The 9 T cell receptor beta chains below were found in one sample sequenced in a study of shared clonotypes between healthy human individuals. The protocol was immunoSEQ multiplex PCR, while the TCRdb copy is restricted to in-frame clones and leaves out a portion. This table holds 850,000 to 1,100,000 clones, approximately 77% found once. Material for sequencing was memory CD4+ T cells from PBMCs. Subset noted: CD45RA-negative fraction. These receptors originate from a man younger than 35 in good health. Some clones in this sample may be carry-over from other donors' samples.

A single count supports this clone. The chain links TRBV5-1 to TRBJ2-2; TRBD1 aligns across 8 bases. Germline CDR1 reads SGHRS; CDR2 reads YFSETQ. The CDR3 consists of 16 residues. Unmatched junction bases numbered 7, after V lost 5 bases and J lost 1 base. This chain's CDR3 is CASSNFGTGNTGELFF. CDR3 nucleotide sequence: TGCGCCAGCAGTAACTTCGGGACAGGGAACACCGGGGAGCTGTTTTTT.

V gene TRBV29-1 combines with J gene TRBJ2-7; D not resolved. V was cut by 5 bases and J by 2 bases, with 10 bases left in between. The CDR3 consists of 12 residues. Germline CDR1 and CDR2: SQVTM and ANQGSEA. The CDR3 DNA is TGCAGCGTTACGACCAGAACCTACGAGCAGTACTTC. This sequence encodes CSVTTRTYEQYF.

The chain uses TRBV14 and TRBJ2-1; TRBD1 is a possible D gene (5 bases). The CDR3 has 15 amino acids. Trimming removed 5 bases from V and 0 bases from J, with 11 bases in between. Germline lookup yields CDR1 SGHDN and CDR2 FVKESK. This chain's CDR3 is CASSRGLVSYNEQFF. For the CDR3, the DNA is TGTGCCAGCAGCAGGGGTTTAGTCTCCTACAATGAGCAGTTCTTC. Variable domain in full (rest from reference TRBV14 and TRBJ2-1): EAGVTQFPSHSVIEKGQTVTLRCDPISGHDNLYWYRRVMGKEIKFLLHFVKESKQDESGMPNNRFLAERTGGTYSTLKVQPAELEDSGVYFCASSRGLVSYNEQFFGPGTRLTVL.

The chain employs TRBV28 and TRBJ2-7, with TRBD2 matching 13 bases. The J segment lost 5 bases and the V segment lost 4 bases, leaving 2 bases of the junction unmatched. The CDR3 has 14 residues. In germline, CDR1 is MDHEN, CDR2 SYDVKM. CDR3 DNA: TGTGCCAGCAGTTCCGGGACTAGCGGGAACGAGCAGTACTTC. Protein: CASSSGTSGNEQYF. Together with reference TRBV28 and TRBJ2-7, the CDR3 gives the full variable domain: DVKVTQSSRYLVKRTGEKVFLECVQDMDHENMFWYRQDPGLGLRLIYFSYDVKMKEKGDIPEGYSVSREKKERFSLILESASTNQTSMYLCASSSGTSGNEQYFGPGTRLTVT.

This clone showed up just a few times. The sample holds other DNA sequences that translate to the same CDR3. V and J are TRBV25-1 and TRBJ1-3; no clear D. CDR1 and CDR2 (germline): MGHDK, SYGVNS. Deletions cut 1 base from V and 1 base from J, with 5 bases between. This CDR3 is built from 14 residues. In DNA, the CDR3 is TGTGCCAGCAGTGAATCCGGGTCTGGAAACACCATATATTTT. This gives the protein CASSESGSGNTIYF.

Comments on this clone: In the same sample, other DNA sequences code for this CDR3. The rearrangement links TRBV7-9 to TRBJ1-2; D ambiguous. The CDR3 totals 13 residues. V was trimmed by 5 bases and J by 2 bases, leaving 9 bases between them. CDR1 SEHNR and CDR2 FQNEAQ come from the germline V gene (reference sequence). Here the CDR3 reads CASSLDVNYGYTF. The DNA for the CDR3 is TGTGCCAGCAGCCTGGACGTAAACTATGGCTACACCTTC.

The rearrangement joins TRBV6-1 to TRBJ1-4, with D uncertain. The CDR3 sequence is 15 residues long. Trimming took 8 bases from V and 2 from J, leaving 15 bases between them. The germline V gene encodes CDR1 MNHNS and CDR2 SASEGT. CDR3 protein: CASVPSGVTNEKLFF. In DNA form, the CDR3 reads TGTGCCAGCGTTCCAAGTGGGGTCACTAATGAAAAACTGTTTTTT.

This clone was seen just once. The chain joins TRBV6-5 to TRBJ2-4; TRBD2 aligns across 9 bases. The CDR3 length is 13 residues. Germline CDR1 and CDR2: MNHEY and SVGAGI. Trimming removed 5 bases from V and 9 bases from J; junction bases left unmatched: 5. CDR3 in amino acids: CASSSGRSGIQYF. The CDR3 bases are TGTGCCAGCAGTAGCGGGAGGAGCGGCATTCAGTACTTC.

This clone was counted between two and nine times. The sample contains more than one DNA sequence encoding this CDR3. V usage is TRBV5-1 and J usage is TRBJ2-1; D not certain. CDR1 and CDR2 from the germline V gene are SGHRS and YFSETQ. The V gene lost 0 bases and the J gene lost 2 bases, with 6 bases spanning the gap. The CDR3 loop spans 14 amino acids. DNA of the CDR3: TGCGCCAGCAGCTTGGGTGACACCTACAATGAGCAGTTCTTC. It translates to CASSLGDTYNEQFF.